This TCR beta chain was found in a study of post-analysis software for immune sequencing data (dated by TCRdb to about 2015). About the investigation overall: Disease courses on record covered relapsing-remitting, secondary progressive and progressive-relapsing multiple sclerosis, though some patients had no subtype annotation. A subset of samples was prepared in parallel using single-end sample barcoding, then pooled and co-amplified after Illumina adapter ligation. The patient repertoires were set against about 12 previously published healthy control repertoires from donors whose ages ranged from about 6 to 25 years.

To demonstrate the VDJtools post-analysis software, TCR beta repertoires were profiled from the peripheral blood of about 13 young patients with multiple sclerosis. The multiple sclerosis patients were children and adolescents ranging in age from about 6 to 17 years. As to this clonotype: What antigen it recognizes has not been identified. No clone much larger than this one lies a single base away; base qualities are absent.

Overall results and qualifications from the work: The multiple sclerosis patient group was slightly younger than the control group. When samples were clustered directly using the F measure, samples prepared in the same batch co-clustered strongly, which prompted a batch-effect correction. Multiple sclerosis patients had significantly lower normalized Chao1 diversity than controls, a result that suggests substantial peripheral T-cell clonal expansion. Significantly higher frequencies in patients than in controls were found for roughly 5 TRBV segments, including TRBV5-6, TRBV5-1 and TRBV20-1.

Trimming accounts for 6 bases at V and 10 bases at J, while the number of junction bases matched to no gene is 11. The CDR3 numbers 14 residues from cysteine through phenylalanine. Just CDR3 DNA is preserved here, 42 bases in frame from base 1. Libraries were made using PCR. TCRdb lists the instrument as Illumina HiSeq 2500. To reduce PCR and sequencing biases, unique molecular identifiers were incorporated into the TCR beta cDNA libraries. Approximately 500,000 cDNA molecules were obtained per 1 to 10 million input T cells, so each molecule approximated one T cell. Patient libraries were prepared and sequenced with the same protocol used for the earlier healthy control dataset. Samples belonging to the same batch were prepared together, multiplexed and sequenced on a shared HiSeq lane. Regarding the original processing steps: Raw barcoded reads were processed with MIGEC, discarding single-read molecular identifier groups before consensus assembly and CDR3 extraction. VDJtools was used for post-analysis of the clonotype tables, with diversity normalized by down-sampling every dataset to the smallest sample size. To correct batch-related cross-sample contamination, repertoire overlap clustering matched CDR3 amino acid sequences but not nucleotide sequences. The public reads were run again by TCRdb, first through fastp at Q25 and then through MiXCR, and only productive beta chains were kept. Each CDR3 protein gets just one entry, which takes the most common genes and DNA from the rows behind it. TCRdb, rather than the study authors, made the V and J calls. The sample table records hundreds of thousands of distinct CDR3 sequences; around 60% of these occur just once. Jointly, the top ten make up around 10% of the sample.

Sequencing was carried out using blood. The chain joins TRBV12-3 or TRBV12-4 to TRBJ2-1; a stretch of 8 junction bases matches TRBD2. This sequence was found in a girl aged 2-9 years with multiple sclerosis. The CDR3 is CASRPGLAGHEQFF. The nucleotides read TGTGCCAGCAGGCCTGGACTAGCAGGCCACGAGCAGTTCTTC.